This T cell receptor beta chain emerged from a study of blood T cell repertoires in COVID-19. Assay used: immunoSEQ multiplex PCR; TCRdb lists only in-frame clones, some missing. Of under 200,000 clones listed, roughly 80% are singletons. In assigning cohorts, the study relied on participant-reported clinical history. V shed 1 base, J shed 1 base, and the junction held 5 bases outside the gene matches. The germline V gene encodes CDR1 PRHDT and CDR2 FYEKMQ (reference sequence). CDR3 length equals 16 residues. The origin of this receptor is a woman between 35 and 50 years old with acute COVID-19. The rearrangement uses TRBV13 and TRBJ2-3, with TRBD2 matching over 7 bases. Sequenced: PBMCs or T cells enriched from blood (not recorded which). CDR3 sequence reads: CASSLEPSGGTDTQYF. The CDR3, as DNA: TGTGCCAGCAGCTTAGAACCTAGCGGAGGCACAGATACGCAGTATTTT.